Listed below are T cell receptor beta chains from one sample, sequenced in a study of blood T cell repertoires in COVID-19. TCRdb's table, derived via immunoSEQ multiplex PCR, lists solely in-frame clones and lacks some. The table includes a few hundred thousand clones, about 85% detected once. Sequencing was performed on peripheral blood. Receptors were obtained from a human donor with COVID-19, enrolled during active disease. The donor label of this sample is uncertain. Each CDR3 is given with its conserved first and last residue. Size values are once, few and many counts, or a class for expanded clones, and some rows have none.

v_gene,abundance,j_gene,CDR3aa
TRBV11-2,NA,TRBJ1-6,CASSLAGSSYNSPLHF
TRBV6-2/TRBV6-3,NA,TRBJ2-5,CASSFRLAGETQYF
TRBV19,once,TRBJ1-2,CASSTWDRSTYGYTF
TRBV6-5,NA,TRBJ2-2,CASSYSRSQNTGELFF
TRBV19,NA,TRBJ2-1,CASSQTSRSNEQFF
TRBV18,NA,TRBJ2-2,CASSPPTNTGELFF
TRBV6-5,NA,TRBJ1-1,CATLQGMNTEAFF
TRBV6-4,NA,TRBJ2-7,CASITGGFGGTQTYEQYF
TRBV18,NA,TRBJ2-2,CASSPQSTLANTGELFF
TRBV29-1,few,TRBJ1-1,CSVEEGGYTEAFF
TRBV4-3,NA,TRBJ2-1,CASSQDLGLAGGQEKFF